This TCR beta chain was retrieved from a study of cytomegalovirus exposure and HLA in healthy donors. About the research overall: A previous analysis identified 95 million to 140 million unique TCR beta sequences derived from 180 million or so T cells.

In the PCR, 60 Vbeta and 13 Jbeta primers were used. Sequencing was performed with immunoSEQ multiplex PCR; in TCRdb, only in-frame clones are kept and a portion is missing. The sample includes about 140,000 clones, approximately 80% of them seen just once. The CDR3 length is 14 residues. Germline lookup yields CDR1 SGHDT and CDR2 YYEEEE. V lost 2 bases, J lost 7 bases, and 8 bases stayed unmatched. This clone has a handful of counts. The rearrangement joins TRBV5-6 to TRBJ2-7; 8 bases agree with TRBD2. Input material: PBMCs. This TCR derives from a woman between 50 and 59 years old in good health and CMV-seropositive. Here the CDR3 DNA reads TGTGCCAGCAGCTTAAGCGGGGGTCCGGGGGAGCAGTACTTC. Translated: CASSLSGGPGEQYF.